This T cell receptor (beta chain) was profiled in a study of blood T cell repertoires in COVID-19. Study-level background: Samples of COVID-19 (acute and convalescent) were obtained from the United States, Italy and Spain. T cells, B-cell-depleted T cells, or PBMCs supplied cDNA or gDNA.

Source study methods: Estimation of nucleated cell counts relied on the amplification of reference gene primers. Assay: immunoSEQ multiplex PCR; the TCRdb copy retains only in-frame clones and omits some. That table gives V, J and clone size, and the DNA gave D and trimming. This sample carries 310,000 or so clones, almost 90% of them seen once, and the ten largest clones take approximately 11%. Enrollment of patients from Seattle took place during active infection, with longitudinal follow-up. The sequencing sample was made of peripheral blood. This TCR derives from a woman in her twenties or thirties with COVID-19, enrolled during active disease.

CDR3 amino acids: CASSRLVAGYNEQFF. CDR3 nucleotides: TGTGCCAGCAGTCGACTGGTAGCGGGTTACAATGAGCAGTTCTTC. The chain carries TRBV4-2 and TRBJ2-1, with 7 nucleotides matching TRBD2. The CDR3 consists of 15 residues. V lost 6 bases, J lost 4 bases, and 9 bases stayed unmatched. Germline loops: CDR1 LGHNA, CDR2 YNFKEQ.